The T cell receptor (beta chain) under discussion was sequenced for a study of control samples from healthy donors and cancer patients. The method was immunoSEQ multiplex PCR; TCRdb's version includes in-frame clones alone and lacks a portion of them. The sample holds about 170,000 clones; roughly 90% are singletons and the top ten take 9.5% to 15%. V was cut by 2 bases and J by 2 bases, with 7 bases left in between. The CDR3 totals 13 residues. The germline gives CDR1 SGHRS, CDR2 YFSETQ. The clonotype comes from a man aged 25-45 years in good health. Sequencing was performed on blood. The chain joins TRBV5-1 to TRBJ1-1; D ambiguous. The CDR3 region is CASSFPGNTEAFF. CDR3 in DNA: TGCGCCAGCAGCTTTCCGGGAAACACTGAAGCTTTCTTT.